Listed here are 12 T cell receptor beta chains from one sample, sequenced in a study of a mutant IDH1 vaccine in newly diagnosed glioma. This sample's time point: week 35, safety follow-up. Vaccination used 300 ug of mutant IDH1 20-mer peptide per dose, with topical imiquimod. The assay was immunoSEQ multiplex PCR, and TCRdb's table has in-frame clones only and misses some. The sample consists of roughly 52,000 clones, about 85% of them appearing once. No cognate antigen is known for these TCRs. The sample consisted of PBMCs, taken from a glioma patient whose treatment included an IDH1 peptide vaccine. The receptors come from a woman aged 18-29 years with glioma.

In DNA form, the CDR3 reads TGTGCCAGCAGCGGAGCGGGAGTTAATAGGTGGTCCTACGAGCAGTACTTC. It is translated as CASSGAGVNRWSYEQYF. This sequence joins TRBV14 and TRBJ2-7, with 8 bases matching TRBD2. CDR1 is SGHDN and CDR2 is FVKESK in the germline V gene. The CDR3 runs 17 residues. V lost 5 bases, J lost 1 base, and 13 bases stayed unmatched.

This chain links TRBV6-5 with TRBJ2-7; D is perhaps TRBD1 (6 bases). V was pared by 0 bases and J by 5 bases, with 14 bases between. CDR3 length equals 15 residues. Germline values: CDR1 MNHEY, CDR2 SVGAGI. As DNA, the CDR3 is TGTGCCAGCAGTTACTCGGACAGAGCCCTGGACGAGCAGTACTTC. This codes for CASSYSDRALDEQYF.

The CDR3 bases are TGTGCCAGCAGTTACTCTCACGCACGGCCCCAGCATTTT. Its protein product is CASSYSHARPQHF. The chain joins TRBV6-5 to TRBJ1-5; unclear D gene. V dropped 0 bases and J dropped 9 bases, with 9 bases sitting between them. The CDR3 extends over 13 amino acids. Germline CDR1 MNHEY, CDR2 SVGAGI.

The chain carries TRBV9 and TRBJ2-5, with 11 bases fitting TRBD2. The V segment lost 0 bases and the J segment 2 bases; nucleotides outside the gene matches: 6. The CDR3 is 17 amino acids. Per the germline V gene, CDR1 is SGDLS and CDR2 is YYNGEE. This CDR3 is CASSVGPSGRPQETQYF. The CDR3 DNA is TGTGCCAGCAGCGTAGGGCCTAGCGGGAGGCCTCAAGAGACCCAGTACTTC. The whole variable domain, filled in from reference TRBV9 and TRBJ2-5, reads DSGVTQTPKHLITATGQRVTLRCSPRSGDLSVYWYQQSLDQGLQFLIQYYNGEERAKGNILERFSAQQFPDLHSELNLSSLELGDSALYFCASSVGPSGRPQETQYFGPGTRLLVL.

The rearrangement joins TRBV5-6 to TRBJ1-6, with a possible D match to TRBD1 (6 bases). Deletions cut 6 bases from V and 7 bases from J, with 17 bases between. Germline CDR1 is SGHDT and CDR2 is YYEEEE. The CDR3 length is 15 residues. The chain's CDR3 is CASTHRVPWNSPLHF. The CDR3 coding sequence is TGTGCCAGCACCCACAGGGTCCCTTGGAATTCACCCCTCCACTTT.

V usage is TRBV7-2 and J usage is TRBJ2-2; TRBD1 matches at 8 bases. The CDR3 contains 14 residues. V dropped 5 bases and J dropped 1; count of bases not matched to a gene: 0. Germline V CDR1 and CDR2: SGHTA, FQGNSA. This chain's CDR3 is CASSGTGNTGELFF. The CDR3 DNA is TGTGCCAGCAGCGGGACAGGGAACACCGGGGAGCTGTTTTTT.

The rearrangement joins TRBV11-3 to TRBJ2-2; 13 bases line up with TRBD2. In germline, CDR1 is SGHNT, CDR2 YENEEA. This CDR3 comprises 16 residues. Trimming removed 5 bases from V and 9 bases from J; junction bases left unmatched: 9. The CDR3 protein is CASSPRTSGSRRELFF. CDR3 nucleotides: TGTGCCAGCAGCCCGCGGACTAGCGGGAGTCGCCGGGAGCTGTTTTTT.

The chain combines TRBV9 with TRBJ2-5; D is unclear. The V end lost 2 bases, the J end lost 5 bases, and 10 bases lay between the germline ends. This CDR3 has 13 residues. Per germline, CDR1 SGDLS and CDR2 YYNGEE. This CDR3 is CASSVGLLETQYF. The CDR3 coding sequence is TGTGCCAGCAGCGTGGGGTTGTTGGAGACCCAGTACTTC. Supplemented by reference TRBV9 and TRBJ2-5, the full variable domain reads DSGVTQTPKHLITATGQRVTLRCSPRSGDLSVYWYQQSLDQGLQFLIQYYNGEERAKGNILERFSAQQFPDLHSELNLSSLELGDSALYFCASSVGLLETQYFGPGTRLLVL.

The chain links TRBV29-1 to TRBJ1-1; 8 nucleotides agree with TRBD1. The V and J ends lost 6 bases and 3 bases, in that order; junction bases with no gene match: 6. Germline CDR1 and CDR2: SQVTM and ANQGSEA. This CDR3 spans 13 amino acids. The CDR3 nucleotides read TGCAGCGTAGCAGGGGGCGCCCACACTGAAGCTTTCTTT. Protein product: CSVAGGAHTEAFF.

This chain joins TRBV10-3 and TRBJ1-2; D is perhaps TRBD1 (5 bases). There are 12 residues in the CDR3. Germline V gene data show CDR1 as ENHRY and CDR2 as SYGVKD. Trimming cost V 4 bases and J 4 bases, with 7 bases left between them. CDR3 residues: CAISADSYGYTF. The DNA of the CDR3 is TGTGCCATCAGTGCCGACAGCTATGGCTACACCTTC.

The chain recombines TRBV6-5 with TRBJ2-3; D is perhaps TRBD1 (6 bases). Trimming left V 6 bases short and J 4 bases short, with 11 bases between. The CDR3 runs 13 residues. Per the germline V gene, CDR1 is MNHEY and CDR2 is SVGAGI. CDR3 amino acids: CASRQGIPDTQYF. The CDR3 bases are TGTGCCAGCAGGCAGGGGATCCCAGATACGCAGTATTTT.

This rearrangement joins TRBV21-1 to TRBJ2-7; the table's D call, TRBD2, has no DNA check behind it. TRBV21-1 constitutes a pseudogene. This CDR3 is built from 16 residues. The CDR3 nucleotides read TGTGCCAGCAGCAAAGATGGAGGTAAACTATCCTACGAGCAGTACTTC. It is translated as CASSKDGGKLSYEQYF.